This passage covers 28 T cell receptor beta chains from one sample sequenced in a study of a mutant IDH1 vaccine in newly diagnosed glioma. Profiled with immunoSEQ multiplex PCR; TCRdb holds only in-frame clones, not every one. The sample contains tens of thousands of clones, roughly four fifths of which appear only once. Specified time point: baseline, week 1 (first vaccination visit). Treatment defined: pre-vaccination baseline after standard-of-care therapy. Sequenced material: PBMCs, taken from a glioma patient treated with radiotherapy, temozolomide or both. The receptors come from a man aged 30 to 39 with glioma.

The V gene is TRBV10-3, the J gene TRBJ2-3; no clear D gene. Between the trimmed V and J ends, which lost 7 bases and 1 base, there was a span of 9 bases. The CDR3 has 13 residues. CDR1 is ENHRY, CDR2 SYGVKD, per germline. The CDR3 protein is CAITGSGTDTQYF. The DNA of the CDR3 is TGTGCCATCACCGGGTCTGGCACAGATACGCAGTATTTT.

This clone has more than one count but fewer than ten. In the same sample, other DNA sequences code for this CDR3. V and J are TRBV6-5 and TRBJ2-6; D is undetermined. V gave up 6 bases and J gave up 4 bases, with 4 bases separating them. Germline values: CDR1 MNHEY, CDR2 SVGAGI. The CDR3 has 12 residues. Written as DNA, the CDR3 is TGTGCCAGCAGGACGGGGGCCAACGTCCTGACTTTC. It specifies CASRTGANVLTF.

The CDR3 here is CASTLGVAVYEQFF. The DNA for the CDR3 is TGCGCCAGCACCCTGGGGGTAGCGGTCTATGAGCAGTTCTTC. This sequence joins TRBV5-1 and TRBJ2-1; possible D gene TRBD2, 6 bases. The CDR3 has 14 amino acids. V shed 6 bases and J shed 8 bases, with 18 bases lying between them. The germline V gene has CDR1 SGHRS and CDR2 YFSETQ.

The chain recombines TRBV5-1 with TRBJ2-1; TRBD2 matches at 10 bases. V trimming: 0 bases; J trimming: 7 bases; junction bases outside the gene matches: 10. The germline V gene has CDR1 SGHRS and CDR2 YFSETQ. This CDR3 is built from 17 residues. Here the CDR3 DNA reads TGCGCCAGCAGCTTGGAACGAGGGACTAGCGTAGGGAATGAGCAGTTCTTC. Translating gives CASSLERGTSVGNEQFF.

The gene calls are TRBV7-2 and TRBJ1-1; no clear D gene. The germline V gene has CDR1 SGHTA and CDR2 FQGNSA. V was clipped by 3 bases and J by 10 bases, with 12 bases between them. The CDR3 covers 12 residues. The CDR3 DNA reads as TGTGCCAGCAGCTTCGAGAAGGTCGGAGCTTTCTTT. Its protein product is CASSFEKVGAFF.

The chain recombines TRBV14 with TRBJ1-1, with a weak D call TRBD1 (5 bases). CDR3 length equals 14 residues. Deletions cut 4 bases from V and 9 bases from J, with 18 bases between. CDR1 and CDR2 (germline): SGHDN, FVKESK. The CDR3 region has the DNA TGTGCCAGCAGCCCAACGGACGGGAACAGGAAAGCTTTCTTT. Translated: CASSPTDGNRKAFF.

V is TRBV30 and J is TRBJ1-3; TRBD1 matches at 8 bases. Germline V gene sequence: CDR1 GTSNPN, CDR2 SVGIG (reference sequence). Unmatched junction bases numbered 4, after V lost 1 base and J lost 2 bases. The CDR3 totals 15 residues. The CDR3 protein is CAWSEGQGPGNTIYF. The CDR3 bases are TGTGCCTGGAGTGAAGGACAGGGCCCTGGAAACACCATATATTTT.

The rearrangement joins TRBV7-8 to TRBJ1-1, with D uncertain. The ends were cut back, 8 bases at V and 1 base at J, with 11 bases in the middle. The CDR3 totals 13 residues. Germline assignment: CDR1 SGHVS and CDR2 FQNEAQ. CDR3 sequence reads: CASGGEGNTEAFF. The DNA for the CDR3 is TGTGCCAGCGGAGGAGAGGGGAACACTGAAGCTTTCTTT.

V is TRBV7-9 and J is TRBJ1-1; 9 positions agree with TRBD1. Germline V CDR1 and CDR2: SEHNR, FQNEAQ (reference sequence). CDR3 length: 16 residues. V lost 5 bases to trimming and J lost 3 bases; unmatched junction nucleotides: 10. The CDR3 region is CASSPDSGQGYTEAFF. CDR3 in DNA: TGTGCCAGCAGCCCCGATTCGGGACAGGGATACACTGAAGCTTTCTTT.

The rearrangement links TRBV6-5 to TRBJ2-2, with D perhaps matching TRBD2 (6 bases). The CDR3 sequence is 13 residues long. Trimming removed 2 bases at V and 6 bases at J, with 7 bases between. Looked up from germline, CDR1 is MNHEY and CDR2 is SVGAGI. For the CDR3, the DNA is TGTGCCAGCAGTTACGGGGAGGCCGGGGAGCTGTTTTTT. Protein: CASSYGEAGELFF.

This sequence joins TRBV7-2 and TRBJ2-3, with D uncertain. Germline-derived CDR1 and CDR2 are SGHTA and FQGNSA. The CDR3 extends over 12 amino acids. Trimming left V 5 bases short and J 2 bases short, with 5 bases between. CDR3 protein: CASSTHTDTQYF. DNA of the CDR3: TGTGCCAGCAGCACCCACACAGATACGCAGTATTTT.

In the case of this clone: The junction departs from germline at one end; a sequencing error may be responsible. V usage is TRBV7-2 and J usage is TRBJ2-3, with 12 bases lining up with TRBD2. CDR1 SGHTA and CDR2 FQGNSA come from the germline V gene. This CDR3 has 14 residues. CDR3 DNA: TGTGCCAGCAGCCTAGCGGGGGGGTCAGATACGCAGTATTTT. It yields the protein CASSLAGGSDTQYF.

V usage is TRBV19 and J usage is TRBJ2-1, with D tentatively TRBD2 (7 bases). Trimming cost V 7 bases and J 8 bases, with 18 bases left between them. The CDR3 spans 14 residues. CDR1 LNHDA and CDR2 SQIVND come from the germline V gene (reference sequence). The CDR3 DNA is TGTGCCAGTACCATACGGGGGGCCGGGGATGAGCAGTTCTTC. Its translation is CASTIRGAGDEQFF.

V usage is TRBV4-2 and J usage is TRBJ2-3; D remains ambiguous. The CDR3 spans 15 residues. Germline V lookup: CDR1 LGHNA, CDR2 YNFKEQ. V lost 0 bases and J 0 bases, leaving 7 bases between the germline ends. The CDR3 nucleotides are TGTGCCAGCAGCCAAGATCGGTATAGCACAGATACGCAGTATTTT. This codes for CASSQDRYSTDTQYF.

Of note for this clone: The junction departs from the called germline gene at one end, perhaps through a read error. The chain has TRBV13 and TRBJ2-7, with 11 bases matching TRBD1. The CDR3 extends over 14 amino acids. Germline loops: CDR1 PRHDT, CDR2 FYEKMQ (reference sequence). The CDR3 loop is CASSSAGTGGLGFF. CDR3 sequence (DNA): TGTGCCAGCAGCTCGGCGGGGACAGGGGGGTTGGGGTTCTTC.

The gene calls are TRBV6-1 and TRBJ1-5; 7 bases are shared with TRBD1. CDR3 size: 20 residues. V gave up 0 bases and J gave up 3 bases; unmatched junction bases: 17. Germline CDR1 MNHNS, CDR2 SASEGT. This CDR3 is CASSEAGWFLGQAPNQPQHF. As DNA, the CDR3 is TGTGCCAGCAGTGAAGCGGGGTGGTTTTTAGGACAGGCGCCCAATCAGCCCCAGCATTTT.

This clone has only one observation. The CDR3 DNA reads as TGTGCCTGGACAGTTCCCGCTATCTACAATGAGCAGTTCTTC. It translates to CAWTVPAIYNEQFF. This chain uses TRBV30 with TRBJ2-1; D is undetermined. V dropped 4 bases and J dropped 3 bases, with 13 bases sitting between them. The CDR3 has 14 residues. Germline V gene data show CDR1 as GTSNPN and CDR2 as SVGIG (reference sequence).

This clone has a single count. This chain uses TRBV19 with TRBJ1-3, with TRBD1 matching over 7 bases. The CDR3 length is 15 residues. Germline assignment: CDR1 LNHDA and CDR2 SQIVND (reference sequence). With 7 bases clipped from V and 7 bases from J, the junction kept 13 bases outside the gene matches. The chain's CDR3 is CASTPGDSTENTIYF. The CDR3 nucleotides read TGTGCCAGTACCCCCGGGGACAGTACAGAGAACACCATATATTTT.

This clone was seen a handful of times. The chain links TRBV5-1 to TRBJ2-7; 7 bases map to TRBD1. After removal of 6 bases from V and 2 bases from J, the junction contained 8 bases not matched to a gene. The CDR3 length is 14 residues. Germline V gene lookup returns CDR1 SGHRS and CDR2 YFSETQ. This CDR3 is CASTPGGQTYEQYF. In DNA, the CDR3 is TGCGCCAGCACCCCTGGGGGACAGACCTACGAGCAGTACTTC.

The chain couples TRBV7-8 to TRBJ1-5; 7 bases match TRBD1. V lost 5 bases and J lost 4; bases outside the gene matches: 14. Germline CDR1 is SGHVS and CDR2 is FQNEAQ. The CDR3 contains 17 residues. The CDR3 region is CASSGGTAKPENQPQHF. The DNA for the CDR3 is TGTGCCAGCAGCGGCGGGACAGCGAAACCAGAGAATCAGCCCCAGCATTTT.

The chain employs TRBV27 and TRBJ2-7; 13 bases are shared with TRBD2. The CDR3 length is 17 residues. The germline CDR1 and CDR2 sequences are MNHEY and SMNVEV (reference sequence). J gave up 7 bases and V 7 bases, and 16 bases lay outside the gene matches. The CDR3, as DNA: TGTGCCAGCACCGGACTAGCGGGAGTGAGGGGGCCGGGGGAGCAGTACTTC. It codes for CASTGLAGVRGPGEQYF.

CDR3 nucleotide sequence: TGTGCCAGCAGCGTAGGTACAGGGGAAGCTTTCTTT. This codes for CASSVGTGEAFF. The rearrangement joins TRBV9 to TRBJ1-1; maybe TRBD1 (6 bases). CDR1 SGDLS and CDR2 YYNGEE come from the germline V gene. The CDR3 length is 12 residues. Trimming shortened V by 0 bases and J by 8 bases, and 8 bases separated the two germline ends.

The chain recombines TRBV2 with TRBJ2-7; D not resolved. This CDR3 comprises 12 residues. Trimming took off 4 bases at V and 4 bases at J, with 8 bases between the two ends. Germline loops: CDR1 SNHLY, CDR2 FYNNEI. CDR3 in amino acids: CASSVQSYEQYF. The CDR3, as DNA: TGTGCCAGCAGTGTTCAGAGTTACGAGCAGTACTTC.

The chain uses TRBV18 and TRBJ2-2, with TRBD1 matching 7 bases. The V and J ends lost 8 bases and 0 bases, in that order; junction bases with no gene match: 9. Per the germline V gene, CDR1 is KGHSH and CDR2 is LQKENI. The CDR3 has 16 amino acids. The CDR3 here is CASLSRGQTNTGELFF. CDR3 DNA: TGTGCCAGCCTTAGTAGGGGACAGACGAACACCGGGGAGCTGTTTTTT.

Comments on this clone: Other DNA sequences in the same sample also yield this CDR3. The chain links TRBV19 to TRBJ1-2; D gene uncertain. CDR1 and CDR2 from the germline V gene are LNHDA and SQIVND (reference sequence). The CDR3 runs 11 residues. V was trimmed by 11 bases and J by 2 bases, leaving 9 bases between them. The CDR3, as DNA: TGTGCCTCCCGAGACAACTATGGCTACACCTTC. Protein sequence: CASRDNYGYTF.

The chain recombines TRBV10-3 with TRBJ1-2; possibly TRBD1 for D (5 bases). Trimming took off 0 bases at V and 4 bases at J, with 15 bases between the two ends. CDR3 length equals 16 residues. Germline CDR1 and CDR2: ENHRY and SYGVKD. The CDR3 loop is CAISESKDILLYGYTF. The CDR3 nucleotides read TGTGCCATCAGTGAGTCGAAGGACATCCTACTCTATGGCTACACCTTC.

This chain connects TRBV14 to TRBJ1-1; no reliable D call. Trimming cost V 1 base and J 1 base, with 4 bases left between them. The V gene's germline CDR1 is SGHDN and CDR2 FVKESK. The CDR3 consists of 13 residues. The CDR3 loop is CASSQGQNTEAFF. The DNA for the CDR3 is TGTGCCAGCAGCCAAGGACAGAACACTGAAGCTTTCTTT.

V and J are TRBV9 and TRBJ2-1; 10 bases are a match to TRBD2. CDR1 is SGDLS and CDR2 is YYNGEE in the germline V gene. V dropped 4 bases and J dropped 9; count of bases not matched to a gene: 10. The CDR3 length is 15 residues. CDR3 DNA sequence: TGTGCCAGCAGCCGGGAAGCGGGGGGGGTCAGTGAGCAGTTCTTC. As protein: CASSREAGGVSEQFF.